Listed here is a single TCR beta chain. The antigen it recognizes is unknown. There are no base qualities to consult, and no much larger clone falls within one base. Donors were healthy HIV-negative adults with no recently reported acute infections or vaccinations. All donors were Caucasian adults living in Nashville, Tennessee, USA. In the unsorted samples, some 100 million PBMCs were counted, and genomic DNA was extracted using the QIAamp DNA Blood Mini kit. After blood collection by leukapheresis, PBMCs were isolated using Ficoll-Histopaque density gradient centrifugation and then cryopreserved in the vapor phase of liquid nitrogen. The data were taken from a study of shared clonotypes between healthy human individuals (dated by TCRdb to between 2020 and 2021). Looking at the study overall: The cohort comprised two women and a few men aged 18 to 49 years. To increase sequencing depth and limit assay-specific biases, TCR repertoire library preparation and sequencing were carried out by different laboratories using diverse techniques. To estimate repertoire size and how much clonotypes are shared between individuals, the study performed deep sequencing of blood TCR repertoires from five healthy adults. Each donor's leukapheresis produced roughly between about 0.9 and 9.5 billion PBMCs.

Overall results and qualifications from the work: Because the study included only a small number of donors, the genetic and exposure-history diversity represented was limited. Pairwise subsampling led to the expectation that sequencing depth would affect the degree of clonotype sharing among donors. Sampling was limited to blood, and TCR repertoires in tissue likely differ from TCR repertoires in blood.

The CDR3 starts with the cysteine, ends with the phenylalanine, and has 13 residues. Of all the DNA, just the CDR3 is kept, 39 bases in frame from base 1. Per the germline V gene, SGHRS is the CDR1 and YFSETQ is the CDR2. V loses 7 bases of germline sequence and J loses 7 bases, and the interval between the two ends is 14 bases. TCR CDR3 regions were amplified from genomic DNA by multiplex PCR using the deep immunoSEQ assay. For each cell subset, the extracted genomic DNA was distributed evenly across all wells of several immunoSEQ 96-well plates, and each plate served as one replicate. For unsorted PBMC, 300 to 350 ng genomic DNA, equal to approximately 30,000 T cell genomes, was loaded into each replicate PCR. Ten immunoSEQ deep assay plates were used to sequence unsorted PBMC genomic DNA. The purified libraries were quantified using a Qubit 3.0 fluorometer, sized with a Bioanalyzer 2100, and then quantified again using the KAPA Library Quantification kit. Every immunoSEQ 96-well plate was sequenced on a separate single-read 150-cycle Illumina NextSeq 550 flow cell. The authors' pipeline ran thus. Because only junctional sequences without quality scores were contained in the immunoSEQ output, filtering matching that applied to full-length reads could not be performed. To assign V/J genes and CDR3, sequences were annotated against IMGT germline references using PyIR, a Python wrapper for IgBLAST v1.9. Reads were filtered out if the reads had weak V/J assignments (E-value above 1e-6), no CDR3, stop codons, out-of-frame junctions, or ambiguous translated residues. V3J clonotypes were defined as sequences sharing an identical inferred V gene, J gene, and CDR3 amino acid sequence. Percentage overlap between repertoires was computed as shared unique clonotypes divided by the size of the smaller repertoire. Three approaches were used to assess repertoire richness: RTK rarefaction, the Chao1 estimator, and Recon v2.1 estimates of unobserved clonotypes. Here the immuneACCESS table is served through TCRdb, limited to in-frame sequences with V and J called. Missing clones are a known gap in these copies; in checked studies unresolved V genes cover under half, and the rest lacks a known reason. V, J and clone size derive from that table, while D and trimming were established from the DNA sequence. This sample gives hundreds of thousands of clones in total; roughly four fifths of them show up just once. In total, the top ten clones hold around 12% of the sample.

The rearrangement joined TRBV5-1 to TRBJ1-4; perhaps TRBD1 is the D gene, with 6 bases matching. The sequence was obtained from a woman aged 40 to 49 in good health. Some clones in this sample may be carry-over from other donors' samples. Sequenced: PBMCs. Here the CDR3 is given as CASRAGRGEKLFF. The nucleotide sequence reads as follows: TGCGCCAGCCGAGCCGGCAGGGGTGAAAAACTGTTTTTT.